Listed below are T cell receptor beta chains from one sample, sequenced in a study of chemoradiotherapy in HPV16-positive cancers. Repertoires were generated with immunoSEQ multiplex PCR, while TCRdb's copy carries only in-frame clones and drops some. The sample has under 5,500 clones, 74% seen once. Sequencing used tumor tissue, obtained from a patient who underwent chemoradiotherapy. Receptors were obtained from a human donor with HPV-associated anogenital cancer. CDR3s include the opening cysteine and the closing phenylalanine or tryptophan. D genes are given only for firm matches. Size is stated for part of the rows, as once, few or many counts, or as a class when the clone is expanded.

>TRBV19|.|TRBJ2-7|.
CASSIVGGSYEQYF
TGTGCCAGTAGTATAGTTGGGGGCTCCTACGAGCAGTACTTC
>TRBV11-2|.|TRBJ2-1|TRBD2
CASSLGAGGDEQFF
TGTGCCAGCAGCTTAGGGGCGGGAGGGGATGAGCAGTTCTTC
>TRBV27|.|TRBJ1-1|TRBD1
CASSPRTGTHFGAEAFF
TGTGCCAGCAGTCCAAGGACAGGGACCCACTTTGGGGCTGAAGCTTTCTTT
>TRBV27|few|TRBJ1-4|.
CASSPGQRPEKLFF
TGTGCCAGCAGTCCCGGACAGAGACCCGAAAAACTGTTTTTT
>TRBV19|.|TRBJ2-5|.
CASSPHVTVQETQYF
TGTGCCAGTAGCCCTCATGTGACAGTCCAAGAGACCCAGTACTTC
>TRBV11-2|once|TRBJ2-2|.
CASSKRGGTSANTGELFF
TGTGCCAGCAGCAAAAGGGGGGGAACTAGCGCGAACACCGGGGAGCTGTTTTTT
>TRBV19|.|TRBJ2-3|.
CASFYFSSTDTQYF
TGTGCCAGTTTTTACTTCTCTAGCACAGATACGCAGTATTTT
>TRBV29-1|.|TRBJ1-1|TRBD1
CSASVGAGGNTEAFF
TGCAGCGCCTCCGTGGGGGCAGGGGGGAACACTGAAGCTTTCTTT
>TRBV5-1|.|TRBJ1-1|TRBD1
CASSSGQGWNTEAFF
TGCGCCAGCAGCTCCGGACAGGGTTGGAACACTGAAGCTTTCTTT
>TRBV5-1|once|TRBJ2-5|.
CASSLVSQAQETQYF
TGCGCCAGCAGCTTGGTTTCCCAAGCCCAAGAGACCCAGTACTTC
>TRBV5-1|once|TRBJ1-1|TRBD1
CASSWTGADTEAFF
TGCGCCAGCAGCTGGACAGGGGCCGACACTGAAGCTTTCTTT
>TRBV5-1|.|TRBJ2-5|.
CASSPSRETQYF
TGCGCCAGCAGCCCGAGTAGAGAGACCCAGTACTTC
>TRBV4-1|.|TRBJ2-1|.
CASSLRPGLGTGRRYNEQFF
TGCGCCAGCAGCCTCCGACCGGGCCTAGGGACCGGGAGACGTTACAATGAGCAGTTCTTC
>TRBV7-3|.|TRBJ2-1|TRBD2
CASSLNSGRLNEQFF
TGTGCCAGCAGCTTAAATAGCGGGAGATTGAATGAGCAGTTCTTC
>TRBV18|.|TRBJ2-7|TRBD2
CASSPPSTLAGAHEQYF
TGTGCCAGCTCACCACCTTCCACACTAGCGGGAGCTCACGAGCAGTACTTC
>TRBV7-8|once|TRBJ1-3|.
CASSLEGLDGNTIYF
TGTGCCAGCAGCTTAGAGGGGCTGGACGGAAACACCATATATTTT
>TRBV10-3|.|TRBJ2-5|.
CAISPRTQETQYF
TGTGCCATCAGTCCCCGAACCCAAGAGACCCAGTACTTC
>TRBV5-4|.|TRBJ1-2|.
CASSLTGTFSGYTF
TGTGCCAGCAGCCTGACCGGAACTTTTTCGGGCTACACCTTC